These 2 T cell receptor beta chains were sequenced from one sample in a study of OX40 agonist ivuxolimab in advanced cancers. Method: immunoSEQ multiplex PCR; TCRdb's copy keeps in-frame clones and lacks some. The table has some 66,000 clones, 80% to 85% seen once. Source: CD4+ or CD8+ T cells sorted from blood, taken in a trial of the OX40 agonist ivuxolimab. Source of these receptors: an adult with an advanced solid tumor such as melanoma, head and neck, liver or kidney cancer.

The V and J genes are TRBV7-2 and TRBJ1-1; no firm D call. The CDR3 runs to 14 residues. The V and J ends lost 5 bases and 4 bases respectively, with 14 bases between them. Germline-derived CDR1 and CDR2 are SGHTA and FQGNSA. CDR3 in DNA: TGTGCCAGCAGCCTTGCGATGAGCGGCACTGAAGCTTTCTTT. It specifies CASSLAMSGTEAFF.

The chain joins TRBV5-1 to TRBJ2-7, with 9 bases identical to TRBD1. The junction had 11 bases not matched to a gene; V was cut back by 4 bases and J by 6 bases. Germline lookup yields CDR1 SGHRS and CDR2 YFSETQ. The CDR3 totals 15 residues. CDR3 amino acids: CASSVIRDRVSEQYF. The CDR3 nucleotides read TGCGCCAGCAGCGTTATCCGGGACAGGGTCTCCGAGCAGTACTTC.